The 12 T cell receptor beta chains below were found in one sample sequenced in a study of blood T cell repertoires in COVID-19. Method: immunoSEQ multiplex PCR; TCRdb's copy keeps in-frame clones and lacks some. Of about 70,000 clones in the sample, about four fifths were seen once. Input material: peripheral blood. These receptors all come from a man aged 70 or older who had recovered from COVID-19.

V is TRBV7-2 and J is TRBJ1-2; 9 bases align to TRBD1. Trimming cost V 1 base and J 7 bases; bases outside gene matches: 4. Germline CDR1 and CDR2: SGHTA and FQGNSA. CDR3 length equals 14 residues. The CDR3 nucleotides are TGTGCCAGCAGCTTAGAACAGGGGGCGGGTGGCTACACCTTC. This codes for CASSLEQGAGGYTF.

The chain uses TRBV23-1 and TRBJ2-5, with D maybe TRBD2 (5 bases). TRBV23-1 is reported as an ORF; its role is uncertain. V lost 6 bases, J lost 0 bases, and 20 bases lay in between. The CDR3 has 17 residues. Here the CDR3 reads CASSPRRRVFNQETQYF. The CDR3 region has the DNA TGCGCCAGCAGCCCGCGGCGGCGGGTATTTAACCAAGAGACCCAGTACTTC.

This rearrangement joins TRBV19 to TRBJ1-1; D gene uncertain. This CDR3 has 11 residues. With 7 bases removed from V and 1 base from J, the gap between germline ends came to 4 bases. Germline CDR1 reads LNHDA; CDR2 reads SQIVND (reference sequence). The DNA of the CDR3 is TGTGCCAGTATCCGGAACACTGAAGCTTTCTTT. Encoded protein: CASIRNTEAFF.

The CDR3 reads CASSLVGAGETQYF. In DNA form, the CDR3 reads TGTGCCAGCAGCTTGGTGGGGGCCGGAGAGACCCAGTACTTC. V usage is TRBV5-4 and J usage is TRBJ2-5; D might be TRBD1 (6 bases). Germline lookup yields CDR1 SGHNT and CDR2 YYREEE (reference sequence). The CDR3 runs to 14 residues. The ends were cut back, 0 bases at V and 4 bases at J, with 10 bases in the middle. Complete variable domain (other parts from reference TRBV5-4 and TRBJ2-5): ETGVTQSPTHLIKTRGQQVTLRCSSQSGHNTVSWYQQALGQGPQFIFQYYREEENGRGNFPPRFSGLQFPNYSSELNVNALELDDSALYLCASSLVGAGETQYFGPGTRLLVL.

This clone was counted once. CDR3 DNA sequence: TGTGCCAGCAACAGGGGGCGCCCAGATACGCAGTATTTT. Translated: CASNRGRPDTQYF. The chain is built from TRBV2 and TRBJ2-3; 9 positions agree with TRBD1. V lost 7 bases to trimming and J lost 4 bases; unmatched junction nucleotides: 3. Germline loops: CDR1 SNHLY, CDR2 FYNNEI. The length of the CDR3 is 13 residues.

This chain joins TRBV9 and TRBJ2-5; 9 bases are a match to TRBD1. Germline CDR1 is SGDLS and CDR2 is YYNGEE. The CDR3 contains 15 residues. V lost 4 bases, J lost 1 base, and 5 bases stayed unmatched. The CDR3 spells CASSTGQGSQETQYF. CDR3 sequence (DNA): TGTGCCAGCAGCACCGGACAGGGGTCCCAAGAGACCCAGTACTTC.

V gene TRBV30 combines with J gene TRBJ1-1; a weak D match, TRBD1 (5 bases). V gave up 5 bases and J gave up 5 bases, with 12 bases separating them. The CDR3 spans 12 residues. CDR1 is GTSNPN, CDR2 SVGIG, per germline (reference sequence). For the CDR3, the DNA is TGTGCCTGGCTAAACAGGCGAACTGAAGCTTTCTTT. The encoded protein is CAWLNRRTEAFF.

This rearrangement joins TRBV6-2 or TRBV6-3 to TRBJ2-7, with 12 nucleotides matching TRBD1. The V segment lost 4 bases and the J segment 10 bases; nucleotides outside the gene matches: 11. Germline CDR1 MNHEY, CDR2 SVGEGT. This CDR3 region has 15 residues. This chain's CDR3 is CASSWPGQGAIHQYF. CDR3 DNA sequence: TGTGCCAGCAGTTGGCCGGGACAGGGGGCGATCCATCAGTACTTC.

This chain links TRBV5-6 with TRBJ1-1; 9 positions agree with TRBD1. The junction had 7 bases not matched to a gene; V was cut back by 3 bases and J by 1 base. Germline-derived CDR1 and CDR2 are SGHDT and YYEEEE. The CDR3 runs 16 residues. The CDR3 spells CASSWGTGSSNTEAFF. CDR3 coding DNA: TGTGCCAGCAGCTGGGGGACAGGGTCCTCGAACACTGAAGCTTTCTTT.

The rearrangement uses TRBV19 and TRBJ1-1; no reliable D call. There are 13 residues in the CDR3. Trimming cost V 6 bases and J 4 bases, with 12 bases left between them. The germline gives CDR1 LNHDA, CDR2 SQIVND (reference sequence). The CDR3 protein is CASREVHTTEAFF. CDR3 nucleotide sequence: TGTGCCAGTAGGGAGGTTCATACCACTGAAGCTTTCTTT.

This sequence joins TRBV3-1 (or the pseudogene TRBV3-2) and TRBJ2-2; TRBD1 might be the D (5 bases). The germline gives CDR1 LGHDT, CDR2 YNNKEL (reference sequence). This CDR3 has 14 residues. Trimming removed 0 bases at V and 6 bases at J, with 8 bases between. The DNA of the CDR3 is TGTGCCAGCAGCCAAGACAGGGTTTCCGGGGAGCTGTTTTTT. Its translation: CASSQDRVSGELFF.

The CDR3 sequence is CASSLGWGDSPEAFF. In DNA, the CDR3 is TGCGCCAGCAGCTTGGGATGGGGGGATTCGCCAGAAGCTTTCTTT. The rearrangement uses TRBV5-1 and TRBJ1-1; tentatively, D is TRBD1 (5 bases). The CDR3 sequence is 15 residues long. Germline V gene data show CDR1 as SGHRS and CDR2 as YFSETQ. V was shortened by 0 bases and J by 8 bases, with 17 bases between the two germline ends.